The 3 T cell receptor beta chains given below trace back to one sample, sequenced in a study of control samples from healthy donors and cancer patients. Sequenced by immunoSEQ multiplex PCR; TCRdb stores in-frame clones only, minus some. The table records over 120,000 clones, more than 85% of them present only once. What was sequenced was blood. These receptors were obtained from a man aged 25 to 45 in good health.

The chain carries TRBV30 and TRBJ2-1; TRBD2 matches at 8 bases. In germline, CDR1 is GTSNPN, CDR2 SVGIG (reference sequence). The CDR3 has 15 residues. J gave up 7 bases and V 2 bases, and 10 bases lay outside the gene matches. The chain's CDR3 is CAWSPGLVSLNEQFF. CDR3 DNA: TGTGCCTGGAGTCCGGGACTAGTGTCGCTAAATGAGCAGTTCTTC.

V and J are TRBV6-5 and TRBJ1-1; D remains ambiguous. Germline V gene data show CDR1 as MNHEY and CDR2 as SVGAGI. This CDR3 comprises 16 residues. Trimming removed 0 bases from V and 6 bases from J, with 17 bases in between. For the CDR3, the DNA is TGTGCCAGCAGTTACTCGAAGGGTCGGGCAGACGCTGAAGCTTTCTTT. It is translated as CASSYSKGRADAEAFF.

The CDR3 is CASSIAGSAEAFF. The CDR3 DNA follows: TGTGCCAGCAGCATAGCAGGGTCCGCTGAAGCTTTCTTT. The chain recombines TRBV11-3 with TRBJ1-1; weak D call: TRBD1 (5 bases). CDR1 is SGHNT, CDR2 YENEEA, per germline. With 5 bases removed from V and 6 bases from J, the gap between germline ends came to 13 bases. This CDR3 has 13 amino acids.